Each of the 14 T cell receptor beta chains below was sequenced from the same sample in a study of early T cells in non-severe SARS-CoV-2 infection. From the 5' RACE reads, TCRdb called clonotypes with MiXCR, one entry per CDR3 protein. In the table there are roughly 26,000 distinct CDR3 sequences, roughly 4.1% of which are singletons. Sample: whole blood. These receptors originate from an adult who was a healthcare worker with PCR-confirmed SARS-CoV-2 infection or an uninfected control (not recorded which).

V usage is TRBV9 and J usage is TRBJ2-7; D unresolved. The CDR3 sequence is 12 residues long. Between the trimmed V and J ends, which lost 2 bases and 8 bases, there was a span of 11 bases. CDR1 is SGDLS and CDR2 is YYNGEE in the germline V gene. In DNA, the CDR3 is TGTGCCAGCAGCGTCCTAGACCACCAGCAGTACTTC. It is translated as CASSVLDHQQYF. Drawing the rest from reference TRBV9 and TRBJ2-7, the complete variable domain is DSGVTQTPKHLITATGQRVTLRCSPRSGDLSVYWYQQSLDQGLQFLIQYYNGEERAKGNILERFSAQQFPDLHSELNLSSLELGDSALYFCASSVLDHQQYFGPGTRLTVT.

The table lists this clonotype with many counts. This sequence joins TRBV7-2 and TRBJ2-3; D might be TRBD1 (5 bases). The CDR3 spans 15 residues. The V end lost 2 bases, the J end lost 1 base, and 10 bases lay between the germline ends. The germline V gene has CDR1 SGHTA and CDR2 FQGNSA. The CDR3 DNA sequence: TGTGCCAGCAGCTTAAAATTCAGGGGCACAGATACGCAGTATTTT. Protein: CASSLKFRGTDTQYF.

This clonotype has ten or more counts. V is TRBV6-2 or TRBV6-3 and J is TRBJ2-2; 10 nucleotides match TRBD1. Germline V lookup: CDR1 MNHEY, CDR2 SVGEGT. V lost 5 bases and J lost 5; bases outside the gene matches: 11. This CDR3 spans 17 amino acids. Here the CDR3 DNA reads TGTGCCAGCAGTAACTTGCCGGGACAGGGGACAACCGGGGAGCTGTTTTTT. Its translation is CASSNLPGQGTTGELFF.

This clonotype was picked up many times. This rearrangement joins TRBV4-3 to TRBJ1-5; D uncertain. This CDR3 contains 15 residues. With 0 bases removed from V and 8 bases from J, the gap between germline ends came to 14 bases. Germline CDR1 is LGHNA and CDR2 is YSLEER. DNA of the CDR3: TGCGCCAGCAGCCAAGATAGGCTCTCCATTGAGCCCCAGCATTTT. Residues: CASSQDRLSIEPQHF.

With respect to this clonotype: Possible read error: a much larger clone is one base away. The V call is TRBV25-1, the J call TRBJ1-2; D gene uncertain. CDR1 and CDR2 from the germline V gene are MGHDK and SYGVNS. V was shortened by 0 bases and J by 4 bases, with 15 bases between the two germline ends. The CDR3 totals 16 residues. CDR3: CASSEYTVSSTYGYTF. CDR3 nucleotides: TGTGCCAGCAGTGAATACACAGTATCCTCGACCTATGGCTACACCTTC.

This clonotype showed up just a few times. The chain combines TRBV11-2 with TRBJ2-4; D call uncertain. V was shortened by 1 base and J by 0 bases, with 7 bases between the two germline ends. This CDR3 has 15 amino acids. Germline values: CDR1 SGHAT, CDR2 FQNNGV. The CDR3 loop reads CASSLVALAKNIQYF. As DNA, the CDR3 is TGTGCCAGCAGCTTAGTAGCACTAGCCAAAAACATTCAGTACTTC.

The rearrangement links TRBV12-5 to TRBJ2-7, with a tentative D call TRBD2 (6 bases). Germline-derived CDR1 and CDR2 are LGHNT and FRNRAP. Trimming took off 6 bases at V and 2 bases at J, with 14 bases between the two ends. The CDR3 has 14 residues. CDR3 DNA sequence: TGTGCTAGTGGGTTTGCTTCGGGGGCCTACGAGCAGTACTTC. Protein sequence: CASGFASGAYEQYF.

The sample holds a few counts of this clonotype. V is TRBV7-9 and J is TRBJ2-3; TRBD2 matches 10 bases. The J segment lost 0 bases and the V segment lost 5 bases, leaving 5 bases of the junction unmatched. The CDR3 sequence is 16 residues long. Germline V CDR1 and CDR2: SEHNR, FQNEAQ (reference sequence). CDR3 sequence reads: CASSRTSGDSTDTQYF. The CDR3, as DNA: TGTGCCAGCAGCCGCACTAGCGGGGACAGCACAGATACGCAGTATTTT.

There are many counts of this clonotype. J is TRBJ2-3 and V is TRBV6-5; 7 positions agree with TRBD2. V dropped 0 bases and J dropped 4; count of bases not matched to a gene: 7. Germline CDR1 MNHEY, CDR2 SVGAGI. The CDR3 totals 16 residues. The CDR3 loop is CASSYSGGRTADTQYF. CDR3 bases: TGTGCCAGCAGTTACTCAGGCGGGAGAACGGCAGATACGCAGTATTTT.

V gene TRBV10-3 combines with J gene TRBJ1-1; D call uncertain. CDR1 is ENHRY and CDR2 is SYGVKD in the germline V gene. V was pared by 0 bases and J by 3 bases, with 5 bases between. CDR3 length: 13 amino acids. This CDR3 is CAISESPHTEAFF. CDR3 coding DNA: TGTGCCATCAGTGAGTCACCTCACACTGAAGCTTTCTTT.

This clonotype was seen many times. The V call is TRBV7-3, the J call TRBJ2-7, with a tentative D call TRBD1 (5 bases). The CDR3 has 14 amino acids. The germline V gene has CDR1 SGHTA and CDR2 FQGTGA. Trimming shortened V by 5 bases and J by 5 bases, and 16 bases separated the two germline ends. The CDR3 region has the DNA TGTGCCAGCAGCATACCTGGGAAAGGGGACGAGCAGTACTTC. Translated: CASSIPGKGDEQYF.

Ten or more counts support this clonotype. V is TRBV3-1 and J is TRBJ1-6; D unresolved. CDR1 and CDR2 (germline): LGHDT, YNNKEL (reference sequence). V was clipped by 2 bases and J by 9 bases, with 14 bases between them. The CDR3 covers 15 residues. The CDR3 region is CASSQNTARRSPLHF. The DNA for the CDR3 is TGTGCCAGCAGCCAAAATACCGCCAGACGTTCACCCCTCCACTTT.

Ten or more counts support this clonotype. The chain carries TRBV29-1 and TRBJ1-2; 12 nucleotides line up with TRBD1. CDR3 length: 14 amino acids. V shed 7 bases and J 6 bases; nucleotides not matched to a gene: 9. CDR1 is SQVTM and CDR2 is ANQGSEA in the germline V gene. CDR3 loop: CSAMPGTGGDGYTF. The CDR3 DNA is TGCAGCGCAATGCCCGGGACAGGGGGCGATGGCTACACCTTC.

In DNA form, the CDR3 reads TGCAGTGCTCTCGCCGGGCCTCGGGACGAGCAGTACTTC. This translates into CSALAGPRDEQYF. The chain carries TRBV20-1 and TRBJ2-7; D is uncertain. V was cut by 5 bases and J by 5 bases, with 16 bases left in between. CDR3 length: 13 amino acids. The germline V gene encodes CDR1 DFQATT and CDR2 SNEGSKA (reference sequence).